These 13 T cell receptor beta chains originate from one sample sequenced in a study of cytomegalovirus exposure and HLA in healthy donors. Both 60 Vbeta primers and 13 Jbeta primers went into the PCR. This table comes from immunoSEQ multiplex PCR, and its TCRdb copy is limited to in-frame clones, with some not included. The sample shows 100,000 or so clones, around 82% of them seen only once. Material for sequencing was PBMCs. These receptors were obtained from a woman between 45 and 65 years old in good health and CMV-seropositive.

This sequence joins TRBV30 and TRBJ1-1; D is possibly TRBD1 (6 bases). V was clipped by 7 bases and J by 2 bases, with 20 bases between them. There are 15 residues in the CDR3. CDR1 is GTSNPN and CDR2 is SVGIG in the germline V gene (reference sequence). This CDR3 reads CALKVIDRFNTEAFF. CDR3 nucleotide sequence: TGTGCCTTAAAAGTAATAGACAGGTTTAACACTGAAGCTTTCTTT. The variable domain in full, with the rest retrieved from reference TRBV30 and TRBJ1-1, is SQTIHQWPATLVQPVGSPLSLECTVEGTSNPNLYWYRQAAGRGLQLLFYSVGIGQISSEVPQNLSASRPQDRQFILSSKKLLLSDSGFYLCALKVIDRFNTEAFFGQGTRLTVV.

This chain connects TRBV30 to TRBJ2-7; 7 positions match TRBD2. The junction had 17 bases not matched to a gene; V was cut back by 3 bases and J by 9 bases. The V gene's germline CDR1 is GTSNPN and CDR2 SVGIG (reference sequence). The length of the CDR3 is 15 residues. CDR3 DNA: TGTGCCTGGAGGCCCCTTGGCCAGGCGGGGGTCGGGCAGTACTTC. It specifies CAWRPLGQAGVGQYF.

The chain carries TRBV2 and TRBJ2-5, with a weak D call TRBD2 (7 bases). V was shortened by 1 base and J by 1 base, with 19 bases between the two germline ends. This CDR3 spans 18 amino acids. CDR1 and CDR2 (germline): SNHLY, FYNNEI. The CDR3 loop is CASSEGAGAPSGQETQYF. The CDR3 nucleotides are TGTGCCAGCAGTGAAGGGGCGGGGGCCCCTTCAGGCCAAGAGACCCAGTACTTC.

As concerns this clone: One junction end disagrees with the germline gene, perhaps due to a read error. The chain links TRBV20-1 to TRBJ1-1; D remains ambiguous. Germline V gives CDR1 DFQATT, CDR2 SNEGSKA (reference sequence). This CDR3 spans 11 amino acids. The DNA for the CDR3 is TGCAGTGCTCGAGATGCAGCTGAAGCTTTCTTT. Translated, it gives CSARDAAEAFF.

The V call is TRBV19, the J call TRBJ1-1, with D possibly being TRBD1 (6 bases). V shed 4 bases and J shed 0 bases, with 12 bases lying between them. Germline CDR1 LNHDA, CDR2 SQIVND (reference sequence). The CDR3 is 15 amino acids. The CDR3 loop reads CASSTSGVMNTEAFF. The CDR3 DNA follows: TGTGCCAGTAGTACATCAGGGGTTATGAACACTGAAGCTTTCTTT.

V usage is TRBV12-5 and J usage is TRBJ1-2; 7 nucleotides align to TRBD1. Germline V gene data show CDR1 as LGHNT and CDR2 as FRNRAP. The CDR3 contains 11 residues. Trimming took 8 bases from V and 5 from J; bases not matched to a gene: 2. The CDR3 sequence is CASRQGYGYTF. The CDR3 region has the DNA TGTGCTAGTAGACAGGGTTATGGCTACACCTTC.

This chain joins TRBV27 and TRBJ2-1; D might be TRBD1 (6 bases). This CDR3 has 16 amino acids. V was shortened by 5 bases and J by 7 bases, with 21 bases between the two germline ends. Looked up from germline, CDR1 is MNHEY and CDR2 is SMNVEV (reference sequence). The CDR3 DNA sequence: TGTGCCAGCAGTCCATCCCTTGCAGGGGTTGGTAATGAGCAGTTCTTC. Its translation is CASSPSLAGVGNEQFF.

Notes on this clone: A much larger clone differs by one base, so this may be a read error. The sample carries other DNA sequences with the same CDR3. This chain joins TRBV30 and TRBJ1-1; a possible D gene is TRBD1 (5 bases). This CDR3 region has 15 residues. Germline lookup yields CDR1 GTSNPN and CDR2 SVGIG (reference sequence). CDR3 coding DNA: TGTGCCTGGAGTCCTCCGAAGGGGCGGAACACTGAGGCTTTCTTT. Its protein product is CAWSPPKGRNTEAFF. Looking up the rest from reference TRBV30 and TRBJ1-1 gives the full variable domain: SQTIHQWPATLVQPVGSPLSLECTVEGTSNPNLYWYRQAAGRGLQLLFYSVGIGQISSEVPQNLSASRPQDRQFILSSKKLLLSDSGFYLCAWSPPKGRNTEAFFGQGTRLTVV.

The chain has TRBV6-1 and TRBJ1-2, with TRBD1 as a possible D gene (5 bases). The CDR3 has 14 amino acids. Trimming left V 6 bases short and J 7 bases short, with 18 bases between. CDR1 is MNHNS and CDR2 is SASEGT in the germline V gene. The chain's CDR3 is CASRGDFAKGGYTF. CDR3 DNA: TGTGCCAGCAGGGGGGACTTCGCAAAGGGTGGCTACACCTTC.

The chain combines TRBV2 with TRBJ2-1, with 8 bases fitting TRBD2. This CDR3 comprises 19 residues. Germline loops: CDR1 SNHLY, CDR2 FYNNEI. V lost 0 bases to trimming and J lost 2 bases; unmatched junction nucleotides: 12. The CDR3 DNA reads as TGTGCCAGCAGTGAAGCGGAGGGGGTAGCGGGGATCCCCTACAATGAGCAGTTCTTC. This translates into CASSEAEGVAGIPYNEQFF.

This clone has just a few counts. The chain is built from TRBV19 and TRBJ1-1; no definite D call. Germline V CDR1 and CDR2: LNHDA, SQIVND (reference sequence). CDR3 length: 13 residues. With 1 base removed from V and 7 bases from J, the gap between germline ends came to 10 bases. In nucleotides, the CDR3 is TGTGCCAGTAGTATAGTTGGAGGGCTTGAAGCTTTCTTT. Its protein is CASSIVGGLEAFF.

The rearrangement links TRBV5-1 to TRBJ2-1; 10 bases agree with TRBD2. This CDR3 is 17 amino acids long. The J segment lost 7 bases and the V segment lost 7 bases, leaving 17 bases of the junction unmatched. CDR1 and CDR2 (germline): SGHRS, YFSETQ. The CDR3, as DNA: TGCGCCAGCTACATGGGGAAACTAGCGGGATTTGAAAATGAGCAGTTCTTC. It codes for CASYMGKLAGFENEQFF.

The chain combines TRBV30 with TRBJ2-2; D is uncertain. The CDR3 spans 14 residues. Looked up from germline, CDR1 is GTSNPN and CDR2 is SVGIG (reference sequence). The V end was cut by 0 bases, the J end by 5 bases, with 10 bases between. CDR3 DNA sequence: TGTGCCTGGAGTGTATACAGAAGGACCGGGGAGCTGTTTTTT. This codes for CAWSVYRRTGELFF.